One and the same sample provided the 27 T cell receptor beta chains below, sequenced in a study of PD-1 blockade in classical Hodgkin lymphoma. Only in-frame clones appear in the TCRdb table, and some are missing; sequencing was by immunoSEQ multiplex PCR. There are tens of thousands of clones in the sample; about 85% occur only once, and roughly 8.7% lies in the top ten. Time point denoted: cycle 4 day 1 (C4D1), after 6 weeks of nivolumab. All the patients suffered relapse after autologous stem cell transplantation, and brentuximab vedotin exposure differed. Specimen: peripheral blood mononuclear cells (PBMCs), collected before the fourth cycle of nivolumab. The receptor set was obtained from a human donor with classical Hodgkin lymphoma.

As for this clone: An end of the junction differs from the germline gene, which may be a read error. The CDR3 spells CASRQGLYYGYTF. The CDR3 region has the DNA TGTGCCAGCAGACAAGGGCTCTACTACGGCTACACCTTC. The V gene is TRBV28, the J gene TRBJ1-2; D not resolved. The CDR3 length is 13 residues. Germline V gene lookup returns CDR1 MDHEN and CDR2 SYDVKM.

The chain combines TRBV7-9 with TRBJ1-2, with 11 bases aligning to TRBD1. The germline V gene has CDR1 SEHNR and CDR2 FQNEAQ (reference sequence). J was trimmed by 8 bases and V by 2 bases; bases with no gene match: 13. The CDR3 sequence is 17 residues long. The CDR3 nucleotides are TGTGCCAGCAGCTTAAACCGTGGACAGGGGGCTGTTGGAGGCTACACCTTC. This encodes CASSLNRGQGAVGGYTF.

The gene calls are TRBV7-3 and TRBJ1-1; TRBD1 matches at 12 bases. The CDR3 runs to 14 residues. CDR1 is SGHTA, CDR2 FQGTGA, per germline. J was trimmed by 5 bases and V by 3 bases; bases with no gene match: 1. The CDR3: CASSLGQGATEAFF. As DNA, the CDR3 is TGTGCCAGCAGCTTGGGACAGGGGGCGACTGAAGCTTTCTTT.

V usage is TRBV29-1 and J usage is TRBJ1-1; D is undetermined. This CDR3 has 14 residues. The V gene's germline CDR1 is SQVTM and CDR2 ANQGSEA. Trimming shortened V by 8 bases and J by 3 bases, and 19 bases separated the two germline ends. DNA for the CDR3: TGCAGCCATCTCAAGATCGGCGTCTACACTGAAGCTTTCTTT. Encoded protein: CSHLKIGVYTEAFF.

The chain employs TRBV28 and TRBJ2-3; D gene ambiguous. This CDR3 comprises 14 residues. Trimming pared 3 bases from V and 3 bases from J, leaving 10 bases between. Germline values: CDR1 MDHEN, CDR2 SYDVKM. The CDR3 DNA reads as TGTGCCAGCAGTTTTGTAGCAGGTACAGATACGCAGTATTTT. Translated: CASSFVAGTDTQYF.

This rearrangement joins TRBV7-9 to TRBJ1-6, with D possibly being TRBD1 (5 bases). This CDR3 contains 14 residues. With 5 bases removed from V and 7 bases from J, the gap between germline ends came to 12 bases. Germline values: CDR1 SEHNR, CDR2 FQNEAQ (reference sequence). CDR3 nucleotides: TGTGCCAGCAGCCGAAGCGGGGACAATTCACCCCTCCACTTT. Translated: CASSRSGDNSPLHF.

The chain is built from TRBV5-1 and TRBJ1-1; perhaps TRBD1 as D (5 bases). Germline assignment: CDR1 SGHRS and CDR2 YFSETQ. The CDR3 has 15 amino acids. V lost 2 bases, J lost 4 bases, and 15 bases lay in between. Here the CDR3 DNA reads TGCGCCAGCAGCTTTACCGGGATTGGGGGCACTGAAGCTTTCTTT. It codes for CASSFTGIGGTEAFF. The full variable domain, rest sourced from reference TRBV5-1 and TRBJ1-1, is KAGVTQTPRYLIKTRGQQVTLSCSPISGHRSVSWYQQTPGQGLQFLFEYFSETQRNKGNFPGRFSGRQFSNSRSEMNVSTLELGDSALYLCASSFTGIGGTEAFFGQGTRLTVV.

The rearrangement uses TRBV11-2 and TRBJ1-3; a possible D gene is TRBD1 (5 bases). The CDR3 runs to 17 residues. Deletions cut 1 base from V and 7 bases from J, with 20 bases between. The germline CDR1 and CDR2 sequences are SGHAT and FQNNGV. CDR3 sequence (DNA): TGTGCCAGCAGCTTAGCGGCGGGCCGGGGCGCAGGGAACACCATATATTTT. It codes for CASSLAAGRGAGNTIYF.

This chain joins TRBV7-9 and TRBJ2-4, with a weak D call TRBD1 (5 bases). This CDR3 comprises 15 residues. Trimming removed 1 base at V and 7 bases at J, with 14 bases between. Germline V CDR1 and CDR2: SEHNR, FQNEAQ (reference sequence). CDR3 coding DNA: TGTGCCAGCAGCTTAGGCCAGGGTGTTAGGAACATTCAGTACTTC. Translating gives CASSLGQGVRNIQYF.

The genes are TRBV5-5 and TRBJ1-4; D is uncertain. Germline V gene data show CDR1 as SGHKS and CDR2 as YYEKEE (reference sequence). This CDR3 is 14 amino acids long. V lost 1 base and J lost 8, with 12 bases in between. CDR3: CASSLPGVGEKLFF. In nucleotides, the CDR3 is TGTGCCAGCAGCTTGCCTGGGGTTGGGGAAAAACTGTTTTTT.

The chain joins TRBV10-2 to TRBJ2-3; 14 bases fit TRBD2. V shed 4 bases, J shed 3 bases, and the junction held 6 bases outside the gene matches. CDR1 is WSHSY, CDR2 SAAADI, per germline. This CDR3 has 17 residues. The CDR3 here is CASSVGTSGGVTDTQYF. DNA for the CDR3: TGCGCCAGCAGTGTGGGGACTAGCGGGGGTGTAACAGATACGCAGTATTTT.

The rearrangement joins TRBV7-8 to TRBJ1-1; D unresolved. CDR3 size: 12 residues. The V gene's germline CDR1 is SGHVS and CDR2 FQNEAQ. Deletions cut 7 bases from V and 5 bases from J, with 11 bases between. The CDR3 DNA reads TGTGCCAGCACCGGTCGATTGACTGAAGCTTTCTTT. Protein sequence: CASTGRLTEAFF.

The rearrangement joins TRBV5-1 to TRBJ1-1; D not resolved. CDR3 size: 14 residues. Germline-derived CDR1 and CDR2 are SGHRS and YFSETQ. V lost 2 bases and J 5 bases, leaving 13 bases between the germline ends. The CDR3 region is CASSFEGGETEAFF. The CDR3, as DNA: TGCGCCAGCAGCTTTGAGGGAGGTGAGACTGAAGCTTTCTTT.

This rearrangement joins TRBV28 to TRBJ1-6, with D possibly matching TRBD1 (6 bases). Trimming took off 7 bases at V and 8 bases at J, with 18 bases between the two ends. Germline V gene data show CDR1 as MDHEN and CDR2 as SYDVKM. This CDR3 spans 15 amino acids. CDR3 bases: TGTGCCAGCAAAGAGGCAGGGGTTAAAGATTCACCCCTCCACTTT. Translated: CASKEAGVKDSPLHF.

The chain has TRBV6-1 and TRBJ1-5; tentatively, D is TRBD1 (5 bases). The CDR3 length is 12 residues. Trimming took off 7 bases at V and 4 bases at J, with 8 bases between the two ends. Germline CDR1 reads MNHNS; CDR2 reads SASEGT. CDR3 nucleotides: TGTGCCAGCACGAGGGGTAATCAGCCCCAGCATTTT. Encoded protein: CASTRGNQPQHF.

V and J are TRBV6-6 and TRBJ1-2; D uncertain. Germline CDR1 is MNHNY and CDR2 is SVGAGI (reference sequence). V lost 7 bases, J lost 14 bases, and 20 bases lay in between. The CDR3 contains 12 residues. The CDR3 coding sequence is TGTGCCAGCACCAACGCAATTGTCGGAGCTACCTTC. Translating gives CASTNAIVGATF.

V is TRBV7-9 and J is TRBJ2-6, with D perhaps matching TRBD1 (6 bases). V was shortened by 7 bases and J by 0 bases, with 22 bases between the two germline ends. CDR1 and CDR2 from the germline V gene are SEHNR and FQNEAQ (reference sequence). There are 19 residues in the CDR3. The CDR3 DNA sequence: TGTGCCAGCATCCTAGCAGGGGTTTTATTAGACTCTGGGGCCAACGTCCTGACTTTC. It encodes CASILAGVLLDSGANVLTF.

The CDR3 sequence is CAIAPSFPSTDTQYF. The CDR3 DNA reads as TGTGCCATCGCCCCGTCCTTTCCTAGCACAGATACGCAGTATTTT. J is TRBJ2-3 and V is TRBV10-3, with D hard to call. CDR3 length: 15 residues. Germline assignment: CDR1 ENHRY and CDR2 SYGVKD. V dropped 8 bases and J dropped 0 bases, with 15 bases sitting between them.

This clone occurred once. This chain joins TRBV28 and TRBJ1-5; D not certain. The V gene lost 4 bases and the J gene lost 0 bases, with 7 bases spanning the gap. Germline values: CDR1 MDHEN, CDR2 SYDVKM. There are 14 residues in the CDR3. The CDR3 DNA sequence: TGTGCCAGCAGTTACCTCTATAGCAATCAGCCCCAGCATTTT. This gives the protein CASSYLYSNQPQHF.

This chain uses TRBV6-5 with TRBJ1-1; D might be TRBD1 (5 bases). The CDR3 length is 14 residues. V gave up 3 bases and J gave up 8 bases, with 16 bases separating them. Looked up from germline, CDR1 is MNHEY and CDR2 is SVGAGI. CDR3 sequence: CASSYRGNGGEAFF. CDR3 nucleotides: TGTGCCAGCAGTTATCGGGGTAATGGGGGGGAAGCTTTCTTT.

The chain joins TRBV19 to TRBJ2-7, with D possibly being TRBD1 or TRBD2 (5 bases each). The V gene's germline CDR1 is LNHDA and CDR2 SQIVND (reference sequence). Trimming removed 9 bases at V and 2 bases at J, with 17 bases between. The CDR3 has 14 residues. The CDR3 nucleotides are TGTGCCAGCTCCTCCGGGACCCACACCTACGAGCAGTACTTC. Its translation is CASSSGTHTYEQYF.

The rearrangement joins TRBV5-1 to TRBJ1-1, with unresolved D. The CDR3 spans 16 residues. Germline V gene data show CDR1 as SGHRS and CDR2 as YFSETQ. Trimming took off 7 bases at V and 1 base at J, with 20 bases between the two ends. The CDR3 DNA is TGCGCCAGCCGAGCCTCTTGGGATACATCGAACACTGAAGCTTTCTTT. It codes for CASRASWDTSNTEAFF.

The chain links TRBV10-3 to TRBJ1-6; no definite D call. Germline V gene data show CDR1 as ENHRY and CDR2 as SYGVKD. V dropped 3 bases and J dropped 0 bases, with 18 bases sitting between them. CDR3 length equals 19 residues. The CDR3 DNA reads TGTGCCATCAGTGACCCGAGGGAGGCCTCCAGCTCCTATAATTCACCCCTCCACTTT. Its protein is CAISDPREASSSYNSPLHF.

This clone is a singleton in its sample. This chain joins TRBV7-8 and TRBJ2-2; a possible D gene is TRBD2 (5 bases). CDR3 length equals 13 residues. Germline loops: CDR1 SGHVS, CDR2 FQNEAQ. Trimming removed 5 bases from V and 5 bases from J, with 9 bases in between. The CDR3 nucleotides read TGTGCCAGCAGCACAAGAGGGACCGGGGAGCTGTTTTTT. Translated, it gives CASSTRGTGELFF.

The chain links TRBV2 to TRBJ2-3; D call uncertain. This CDR3 spans 13 amino acids. Trimming shortened V by 8 bases and J by 2 bases, and 11 bases separated the two germline ends. CDR1 and CDR2 from the germline V gene are SNHLY and FYNNEI. The CDR3 loop reads CASLEAYTDTQYF. The CDR3 DNA reads as TGTGCCAGCTTAGAGGCTTACACAGATACGCAGTATTTT.

CDR3 region: CASSSGAQEAFF. The CDR3 DNA reads as TGTGCCAGCAGCTCAGGGGCCCAAGAAGCTTTCTTT. The chain carries TRBV7-9 and TRBJ1-1, with a tentative D call TRBD1 (6 bases). Germline V gives CDR1 SEHNR, CDR2 FQNEAQ (reference sequence). The CDR3 extends over 12 amino acids. The germline V and J ends were trimmed by 4 bases and 8 bases, with 11 bases remaining between them.

The chain links TRBV5-1 to TRBJ1-1, with D possibly matching TRBD1 (6 bases). The CDR3 has 15 residues. Looked up from germline, CDR1 is SGHRS and CDR2 is YFSETQ. V was shortened by 0 bases and J by 1 base, with 10 bases between the two germline ends. The CDR3 protein is CASSLVGQSNTEAFF. CDR3 nucleotides: TGCGCCAGCAGCTTGGTAGGACAGTCGAACACTGAAGCTTTCTTT.